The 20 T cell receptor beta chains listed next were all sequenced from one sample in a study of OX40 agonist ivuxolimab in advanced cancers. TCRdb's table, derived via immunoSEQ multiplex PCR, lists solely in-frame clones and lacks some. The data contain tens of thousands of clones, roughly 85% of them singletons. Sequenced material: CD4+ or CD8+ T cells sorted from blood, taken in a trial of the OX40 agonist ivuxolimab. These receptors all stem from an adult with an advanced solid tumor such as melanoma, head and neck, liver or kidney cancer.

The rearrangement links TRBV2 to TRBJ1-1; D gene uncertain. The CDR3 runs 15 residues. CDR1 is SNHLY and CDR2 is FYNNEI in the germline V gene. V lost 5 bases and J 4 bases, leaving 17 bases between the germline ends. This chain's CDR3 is CASSLTHWAGTEAFF. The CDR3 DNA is TGTGCCAGCAGTCTTACTCATTGGGCCGGCACTGAAGCTTTCTTT.

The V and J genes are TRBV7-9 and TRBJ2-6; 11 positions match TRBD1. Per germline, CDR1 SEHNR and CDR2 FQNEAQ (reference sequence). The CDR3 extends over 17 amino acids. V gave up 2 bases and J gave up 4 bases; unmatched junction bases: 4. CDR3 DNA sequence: TGTGCCAGCAGCTTAAGGGACAGGGGGTCCGGGGCCAACGTCCTGACTTTC. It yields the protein CASSLRDRGSGANVLTF.

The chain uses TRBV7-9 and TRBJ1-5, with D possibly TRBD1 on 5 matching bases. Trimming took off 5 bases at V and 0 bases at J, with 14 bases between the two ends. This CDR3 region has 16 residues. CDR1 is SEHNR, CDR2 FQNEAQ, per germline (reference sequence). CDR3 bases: TGTGCCAGCAGCCGGTGGGGAGGGGATAGCAATCAGCCCCAGCATTTT. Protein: CASSRWGGDSNQPQHF.

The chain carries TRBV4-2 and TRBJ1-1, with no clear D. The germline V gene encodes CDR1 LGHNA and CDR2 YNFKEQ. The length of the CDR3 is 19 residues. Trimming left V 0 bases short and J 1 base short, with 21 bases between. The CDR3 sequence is CASSQDSVILGEKNTEAFF. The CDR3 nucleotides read TGTGCCAGCAGCCAAGATTCTGTTATTTTGGGAGAAAAGAACACTGAAGCTTTCTTT.

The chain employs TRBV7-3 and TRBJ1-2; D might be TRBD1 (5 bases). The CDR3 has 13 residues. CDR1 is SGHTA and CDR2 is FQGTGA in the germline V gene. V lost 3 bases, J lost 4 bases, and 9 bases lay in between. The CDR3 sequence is CASSFGTLYGYTF. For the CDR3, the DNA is TGTGCCAGCAGCTTTGGGACCCTCTATGGCTACACCTTC.

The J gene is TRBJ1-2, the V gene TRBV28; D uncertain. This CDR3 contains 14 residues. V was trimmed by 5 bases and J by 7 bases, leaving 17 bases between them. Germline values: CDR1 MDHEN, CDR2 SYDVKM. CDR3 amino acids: CASSETRAVGGYTF. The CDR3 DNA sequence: TGTGCCAGCAGTGAGACGCGGGCCGTGGGTGGCTACACCTTC.

The CDR3 sequence is CASSGQGTQETQYF. The CDR3 region has the DNA TGTGCCAGCAGCGGACAGGGGACGCAAGAGACCCAGTACTTC. The V and J genes are TRBV9 and TRBJ2-5; 8 bases fit TRBD1. J gave up 2 bases and V 3 bases, and 3 bases lay outside the gene matches. The CDR3 runs 14 residues. Germline V CDR1 and CDR2: SGDLS, YYNGEE.

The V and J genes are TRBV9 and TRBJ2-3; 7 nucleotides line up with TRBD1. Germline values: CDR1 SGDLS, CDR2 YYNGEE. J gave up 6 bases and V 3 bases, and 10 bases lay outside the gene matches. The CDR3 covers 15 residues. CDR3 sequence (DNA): TGTGCCAGCAGCGCGACAGGGAAGGCACATGATACGCAGTATTTT. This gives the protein CASSATGKAHDTQYF.

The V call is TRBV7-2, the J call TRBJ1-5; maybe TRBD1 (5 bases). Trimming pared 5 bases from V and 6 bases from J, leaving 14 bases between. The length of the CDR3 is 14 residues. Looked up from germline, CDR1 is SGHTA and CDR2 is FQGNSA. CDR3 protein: CASSLLGPRQPQHF. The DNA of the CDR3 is TGTGCCAGCAGCCTACTGGGGCCTCGTCAGCCCCAGCATTTT.

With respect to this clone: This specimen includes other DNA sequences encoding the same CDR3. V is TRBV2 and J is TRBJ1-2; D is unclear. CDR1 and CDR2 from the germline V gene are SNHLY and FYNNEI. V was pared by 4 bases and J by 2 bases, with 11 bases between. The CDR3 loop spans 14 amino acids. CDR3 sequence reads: CASSVLGPNYGYTF. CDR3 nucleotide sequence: TGTGCCAGCAGTGTATTAGGACCCAACTATGGCTACACCTTC.

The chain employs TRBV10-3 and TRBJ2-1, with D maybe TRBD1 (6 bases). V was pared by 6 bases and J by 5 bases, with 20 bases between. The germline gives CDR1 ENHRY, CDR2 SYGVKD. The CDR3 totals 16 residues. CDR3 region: CAIRASQGMGNNEQFF. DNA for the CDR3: TGTGCCATCAGGGCTTCTCAGGGGATGGGGAACAATGAGCAGTTCTTC.

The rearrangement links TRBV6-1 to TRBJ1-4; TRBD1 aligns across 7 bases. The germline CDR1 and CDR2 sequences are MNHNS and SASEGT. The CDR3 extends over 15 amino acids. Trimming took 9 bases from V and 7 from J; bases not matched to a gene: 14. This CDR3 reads CASSRTTGIGEKLFF. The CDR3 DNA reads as TGTGCCAGTTCAAGAACGACAGGGATCGGTGAAAAACTGTTTTTT.

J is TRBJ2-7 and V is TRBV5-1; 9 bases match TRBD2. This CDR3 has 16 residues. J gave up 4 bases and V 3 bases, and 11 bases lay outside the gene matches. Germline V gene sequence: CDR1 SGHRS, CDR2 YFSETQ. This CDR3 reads CASSSLSGGTVYEQYF. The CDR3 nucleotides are TGCGCCAGCAGCTCCCTTAGCGGGGGCACCGTTTACGAGCAGTACTTC.

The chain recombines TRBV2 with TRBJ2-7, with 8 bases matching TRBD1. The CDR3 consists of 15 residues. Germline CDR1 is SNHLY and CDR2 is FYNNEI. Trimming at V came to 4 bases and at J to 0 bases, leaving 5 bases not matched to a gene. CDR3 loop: CASSGRGQVSYEQYF. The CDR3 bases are TGTGCCAGCAGTGGGAGGGGACAGGTCTCCTACGAGCAGTACTTC. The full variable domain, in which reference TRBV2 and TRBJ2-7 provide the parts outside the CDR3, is EPEVTQTPSHQVTQMGQEVILRCVPISNHLYFYWYRQILGQKVEFLVSFYNNEISEKSEIFDDQFSVERPDGSNFTLKIRSTKLEDSAMYFCASSGRGQVSYEQYFGPGTRLTVT.

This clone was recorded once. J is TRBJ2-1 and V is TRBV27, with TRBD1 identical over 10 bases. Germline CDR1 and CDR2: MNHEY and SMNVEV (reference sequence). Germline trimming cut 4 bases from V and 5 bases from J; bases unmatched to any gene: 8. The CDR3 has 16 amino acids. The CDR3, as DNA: TGTGCCAGCAGTTCTCCCGGACAGGGGGGAAACAATGAGCAGTTCTTC. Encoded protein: CASSSPGQGGNNEQFF.

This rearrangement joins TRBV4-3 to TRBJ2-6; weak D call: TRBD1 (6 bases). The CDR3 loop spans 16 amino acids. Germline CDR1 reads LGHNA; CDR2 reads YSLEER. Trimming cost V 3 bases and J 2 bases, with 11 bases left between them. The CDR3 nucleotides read TGCGCCAGCAGCCACAGCACAGGGACTGGGGCCAACGTCCTGACTTTC. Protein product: CASSHSTGTGANVLTF.

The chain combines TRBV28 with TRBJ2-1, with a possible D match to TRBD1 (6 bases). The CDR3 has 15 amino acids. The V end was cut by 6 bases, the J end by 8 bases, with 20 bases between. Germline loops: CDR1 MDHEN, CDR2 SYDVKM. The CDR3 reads CASRVQGASRDEQFF. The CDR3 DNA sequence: TGTGCCAGCAGAGTACAGGGCGCCAGCCGGGATGAGCAGTTCTTC.

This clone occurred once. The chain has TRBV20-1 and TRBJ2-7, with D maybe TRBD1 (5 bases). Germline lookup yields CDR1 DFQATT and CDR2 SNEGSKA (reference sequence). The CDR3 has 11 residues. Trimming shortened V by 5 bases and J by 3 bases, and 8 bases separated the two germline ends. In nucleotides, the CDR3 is TGCAGTGCTGATACAGGCTACGAGCAGTACTTC. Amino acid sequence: CSADTGYEQYF.

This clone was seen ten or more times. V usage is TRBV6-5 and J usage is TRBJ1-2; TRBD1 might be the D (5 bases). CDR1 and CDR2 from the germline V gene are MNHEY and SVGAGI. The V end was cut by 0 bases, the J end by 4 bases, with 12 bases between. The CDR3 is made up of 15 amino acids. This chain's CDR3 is CASSYSGGRSYGYTF. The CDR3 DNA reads TGTGCCAGCAGTTACTCGGGGGGAAGATCCTATGGCTACACCTTC.

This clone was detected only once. CDR3 DNA sequence: TGCGCCAGCAGCCGCCGACAGGGAGCAACTAATGAAAAACTGTTTTTT. Translating it yields CASSRRQGATNEKLFF. The gene calls are TRBV4-1 and TRBJ1-4, with 7 bases matching TRBD1. CDR3 size: 16 residues. V dropped 4 bases and J dropped 0; count of bases not matched to a gene: 5. From germline, CDR1 is MGHRA and CDR2 YSYEKL.